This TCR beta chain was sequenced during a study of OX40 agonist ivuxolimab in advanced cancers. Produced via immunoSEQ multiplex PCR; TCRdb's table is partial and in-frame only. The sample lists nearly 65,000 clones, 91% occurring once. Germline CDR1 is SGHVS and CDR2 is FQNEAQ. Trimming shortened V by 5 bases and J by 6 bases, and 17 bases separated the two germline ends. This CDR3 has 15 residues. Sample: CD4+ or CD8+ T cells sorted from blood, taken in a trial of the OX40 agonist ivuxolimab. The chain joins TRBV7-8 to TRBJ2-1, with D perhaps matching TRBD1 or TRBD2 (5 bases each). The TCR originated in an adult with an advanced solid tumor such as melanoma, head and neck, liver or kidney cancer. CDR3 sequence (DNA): TGTGCCAGCAGCCCTGTCGAGGGGCTGGTCAATGAGCAGTTCTTC. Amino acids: CASSPVEGLVNEQFF.